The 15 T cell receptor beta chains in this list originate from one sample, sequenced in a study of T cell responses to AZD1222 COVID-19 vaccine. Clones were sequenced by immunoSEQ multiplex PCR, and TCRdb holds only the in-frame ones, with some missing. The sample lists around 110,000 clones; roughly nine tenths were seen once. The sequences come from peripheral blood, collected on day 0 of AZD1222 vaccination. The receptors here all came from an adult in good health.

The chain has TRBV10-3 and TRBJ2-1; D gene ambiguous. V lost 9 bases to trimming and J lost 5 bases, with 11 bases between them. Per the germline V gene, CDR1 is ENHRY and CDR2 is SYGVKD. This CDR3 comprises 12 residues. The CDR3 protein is CAILSTDNEQFF. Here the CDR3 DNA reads TGTGCCATACTATCTACTGACAATGAGCAGTTCTTC.

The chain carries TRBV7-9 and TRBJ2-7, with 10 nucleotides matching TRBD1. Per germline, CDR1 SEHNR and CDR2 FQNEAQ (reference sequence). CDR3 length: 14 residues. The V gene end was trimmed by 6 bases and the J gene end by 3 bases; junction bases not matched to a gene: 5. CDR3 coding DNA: TGTGCCAGCAGAGACGGACAGGGGGGCTACGAGCAGTACTTC. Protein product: CASRDGQGGYEQYF.

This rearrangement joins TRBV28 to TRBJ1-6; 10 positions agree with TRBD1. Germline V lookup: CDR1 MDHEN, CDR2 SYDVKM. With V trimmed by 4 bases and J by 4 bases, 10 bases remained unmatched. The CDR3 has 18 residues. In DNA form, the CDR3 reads TGTGCCAGCAGTTCTTCCCCATCGGGACAGGGGTATAATTCACCCCTCCACTTT. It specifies CASSSSPSGQGYNSPLHF.

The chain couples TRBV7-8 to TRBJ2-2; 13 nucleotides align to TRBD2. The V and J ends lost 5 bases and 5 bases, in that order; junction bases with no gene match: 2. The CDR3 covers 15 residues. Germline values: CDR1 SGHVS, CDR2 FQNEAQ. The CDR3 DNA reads TGTGCCAGCAGCCGGGGACTAGCGGGGACCGGGGAGCTGTTTTTT. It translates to CASSRGLAGTGELFF.

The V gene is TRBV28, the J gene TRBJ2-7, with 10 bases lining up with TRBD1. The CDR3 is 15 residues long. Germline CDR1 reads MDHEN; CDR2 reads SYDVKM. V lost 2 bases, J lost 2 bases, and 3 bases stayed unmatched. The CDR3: CASSLGTGVAYEQYF. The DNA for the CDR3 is TGTGCCAGCAGTTTAGGGACAGGGGTAGCCTACGAGCAGTACTTC.

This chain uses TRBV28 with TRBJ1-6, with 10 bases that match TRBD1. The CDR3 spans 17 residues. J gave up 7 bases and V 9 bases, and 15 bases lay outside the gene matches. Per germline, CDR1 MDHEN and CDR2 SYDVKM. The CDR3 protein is CASYGTGEGRANSPLHF. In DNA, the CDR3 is TGTGCCAGTTACGGGACAGGGGAAGGGAGGGCAAATTCACCCCTCCACTTT.

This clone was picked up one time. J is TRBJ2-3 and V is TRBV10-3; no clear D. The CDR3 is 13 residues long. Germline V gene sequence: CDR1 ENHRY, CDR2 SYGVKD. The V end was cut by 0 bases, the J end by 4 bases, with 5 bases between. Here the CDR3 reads CAISESGPDTQYF. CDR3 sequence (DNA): TGTGCCATCAGTGAGTCAGGTCCAGATACGCAGTATTTT.

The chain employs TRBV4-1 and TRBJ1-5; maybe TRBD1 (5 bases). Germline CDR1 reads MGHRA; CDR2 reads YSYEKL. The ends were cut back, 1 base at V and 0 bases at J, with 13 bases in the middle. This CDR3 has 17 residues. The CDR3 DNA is TGCGCCAGCAGCCAAGTGGGGCTCAACCCTAGCAATCAGCCCCAGCATTTT. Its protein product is CASSQVGLNPSNQPQHF.

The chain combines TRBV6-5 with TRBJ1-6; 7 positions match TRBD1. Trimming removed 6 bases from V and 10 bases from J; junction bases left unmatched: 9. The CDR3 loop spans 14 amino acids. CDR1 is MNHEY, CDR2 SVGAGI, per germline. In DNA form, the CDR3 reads TGTGCCAGCAGCCCCGACAGGGATGGCTCACCCCTCCACTTT. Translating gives CASSPDRDGSPLHF.

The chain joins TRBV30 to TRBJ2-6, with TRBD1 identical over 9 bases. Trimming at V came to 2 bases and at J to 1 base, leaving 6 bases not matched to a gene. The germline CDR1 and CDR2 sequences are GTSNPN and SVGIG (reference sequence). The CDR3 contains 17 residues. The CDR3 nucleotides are TGTGCCTGGAGTAAGACAGGGGGGGGTTCTGGGGCCAACGTCCTGACTTTC. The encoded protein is CAWSKTGGGSGANVLTF.

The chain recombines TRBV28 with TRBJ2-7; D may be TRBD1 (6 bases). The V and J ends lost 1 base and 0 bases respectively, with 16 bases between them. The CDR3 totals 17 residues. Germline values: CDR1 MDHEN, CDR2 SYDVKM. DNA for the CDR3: TGTGCCAGCAGTTTATCTGTAACCGGGACAACCTCCTACGAGCAGTACTTC. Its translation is CASSLSVTGTTSYEQYF. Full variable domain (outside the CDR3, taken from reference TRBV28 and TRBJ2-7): DVKVTQSSRYLVKRTGEKVFLECVQDMDHENMFWYRQDPGLGLRLIYFSYDVKMKEKGDIPEGYSVSREKKERFSLILESASTNQTSMYLCASSLSVTGTTSYEQYFGPGTRLTVT.

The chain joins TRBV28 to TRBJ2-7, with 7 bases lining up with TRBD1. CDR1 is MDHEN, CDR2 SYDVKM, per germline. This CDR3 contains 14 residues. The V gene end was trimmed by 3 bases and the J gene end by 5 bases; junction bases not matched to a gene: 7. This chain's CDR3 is CASSFTGDLDEQYF. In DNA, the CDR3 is TGTGCCAGCAGTTTCACAGGGGATTTGGACGAGCAGTACTTC.

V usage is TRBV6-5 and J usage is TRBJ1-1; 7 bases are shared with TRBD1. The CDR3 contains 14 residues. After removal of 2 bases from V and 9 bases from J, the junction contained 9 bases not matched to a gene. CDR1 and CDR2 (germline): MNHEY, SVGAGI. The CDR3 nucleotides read TGTGCCAGCAGTTACCTTGGACAGGCCCCCAAAGCTTTCTTT. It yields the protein CASSYLGQAPKAFF.

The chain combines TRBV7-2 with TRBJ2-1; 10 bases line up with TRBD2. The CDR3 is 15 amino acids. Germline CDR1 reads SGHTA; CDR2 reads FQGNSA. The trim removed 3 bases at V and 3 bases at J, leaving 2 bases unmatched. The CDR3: CASSLEREGYNEQFF. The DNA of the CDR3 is TGTGCCAGCAGCTTGGAGCGGGAGGGCTACAATGAGCAGTTCTTC.

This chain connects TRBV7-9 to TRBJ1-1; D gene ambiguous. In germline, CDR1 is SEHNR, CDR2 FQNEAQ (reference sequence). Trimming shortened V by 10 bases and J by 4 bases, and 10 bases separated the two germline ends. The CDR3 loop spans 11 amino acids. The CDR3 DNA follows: TGTGCCACCGTGCCGAGCACTGAAGCTTTCTTT. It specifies CATVPSTEAFF. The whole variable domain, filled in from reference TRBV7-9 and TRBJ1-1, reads DTGVSQNPRHKITKRGQNVTFRCDPISEHNRLYWYRQTLGQGPEFLTYFQNEAQLEKSRLLSDRFSAERPKGSFSTLEIQRTEQGDSAMYLCATVPSTEAFFGQGTRLTVV.